The 26 T cell receptor beta chains below were found in one sample sequenced in a study of human T cells and chemical hapten exposure. TCRdb called the RACE reads again in MiXCR, with one record for every CDR3 protein. The sample holds 150,000 to 200,000 distinct CDR3 sequences; approximately 26% are singletons and the top ten take around 2.5%. Time point defined: patch test 3, about 24 weeks after DPC sensitization. Treatment specified: therapeutic diphenylcyclopropenone sensitization with weekly scalp DPC. Here the sequenced sample was whole blood, taken in connection with sensitization to the hapten diphenylcyclopropenone (DPC). These receptors were collected from a middle-aged woman with alopecia areata. Some clones in this sample may be carry-over from other donors' samples.

This clonotype was counted many times. The J gene is TRBJ2-1, the V gene TRBV5-1, with 10 bases matching TRBD2. V dropped 4 bases and J dropped 8; count of bases not matched to a gene: 6. The CDR3 has 14 residues. Germline values: CDR1 SGHRS, CDR2 YFSETQ. The CDR3 reads CASSVGTSAYEQFF. CDR3 sequence (DNA): TGCGCCAGCAGCGTCGGGACTAGCGCGTATGAGCAGTTCTTC. The variable domain in full, completed from reference TRBV5-1 and TRBJ2-1, reads KAGVTQTPRYLIKTRGQQVTLSCSPISGHRSVSWYQQTPGQGLQFLFEYFSETQRNKGNFPGRFSGRQFSNSRSEMNVSTLELGDSALYLCASSVGTSAYEQFFGPGTRLTVL.

The V call is TRBV5-4, the J call TRBJ2-1; 10 nucleotides match TRBD1. The germline CDR1 and CDR2 sequences are SGHNT and YYREEE (reference sequence). V was pared by 5 bases and J by 8 bases, with 7 bases of the junction left unmatched. The CDR3 spans 14 residues. CDR3 loop: CASSLTGGDDEQFF. The CDR3 DNA reads TGTGCCAGCAGTTTGACAGGGGGCGATGATGAGCAGTTCTTC. Filled out from reference TRBV5-4 and TRBJ2-1, the complete variable domain reads ETGVTQSPTHLIKTRGQQVTLRCSSQSGHNTVSWYQQALGQGPQFIFQYYREEENGRGNFPPRFSGLQFPNYSSELNVNALELDDSALYLCASSLTGGDDEQFFGPGTRLTVL.

V is TRBV4-2 and J is TRBJ2-3, with a possible D match to TRBD2 (6 bases). This CDR3 comprises 17 residues. The ends were cut back, 0 bases at V and 0 bases at J, with 13 bases in the middle. Per germline, CDR1 LGHNA and CDR2 YNFKEQ. CDR3 loop: CASSQDRDSPSTDTQYF. The CDR3 coding sequence is TGTGCCAGCAGCCAAGACCGGGACTCACCTAGCACAGATACGCAGTATTTT.

The CDR3 sequence is CASSLGNSNQPQHF. The DNA of the CDR3 is TGTGCCAGCAGCTTAGGGAATAGCAATCAGCCCCAGCATTTT. The V gene is TRBV7-2, the J gene TRBJ1-5, with unresolved D. V shed 1 base and J shed 0 bases, with 4 bases lying between them. CDR3 length: 14 residues. CDR1 and CDR2 from the germline V gene are SGHTA and FQGNSA.

CDR3 in amino acids: CATNDPGTITSYEQYF. The CDR3 region has the DNA TGTGCCACAAACGACCCCGGGACTATTACCTCCTACGAGCAGTACTTC. The chain recombines TRBV7-9 with TRBJ2-7, with TRBD2 identical over 7 bases. The CDR3 has 16 amino acids. Germline values: CDR1 SEHNR, CDR2 FQNEAQ (reference sequence). The V and J ends lost 10 bases and 0 bases, in that order; junction bases with no gene match: 15. The whole variable domain, filled in from reference TRBV7-9 and TRBJ2-7, reads DTGVSQNPRHKITKRGQNVTFRCDPISEHNRLYWYRQTLGQGPEFLTYFQNEAQLEKSRLLSDRFSAERPKGSFSTLEIQRTEQGDSAMYLCATNDPGTITSYEQYFGPGTRLTVT.

The rearrangement joins TRBV5-1 to TRBJ2-7; unclear D gene. CDR3 length equals 11 residues. Germline V gives CDR1 SGHRS, CDR2 YFSETQ. V was cut by 3 bases and J by 5 bases, with 6 bases left in between. CDR3 sequence reads: CASSSHDEQYF. The CDR3 nucleotides read TGCGCCAGCAGCTCTCACGACGAGCAGTACTTC.

The rearrangement links TRBV7-2 to TRBJ1-6; no clear D gene. Germline CDR1 is SGHTA and CDR2 is FQGNSA. V gave up 5 bases and J gave up 0 bases, with 8 bases separating them. This CDR3 has 15 residues. CDR3 in amino acids: CASSTAPSYNSPLHF. CDR3 sequence (DNA): TGTGCCAGCAGCACCGCCCCCTCCTATAATTCACCCCTCCACTTT.

The sample holds many counts of this clonotype. This chain links TRBV29-1 with TRBJ2-5, with TRBD2 identical over 8 bases. From germline, CDR1 is SQVTM and CDR2 ANQGSEA. This CDR3 contains 13 residues. The trim removed 5 bases at V and 7 bases at J, leaving 9 bases unmatched. The CDR3 spells CSVSGGTPGTQYF. The CDR3 coding sequence is TGCAGCGTTTCGGGGGGGACACCGGGGACCCAGTACTTC.

V gene TRBV7-2 combines with J gene TRBJ2-7; 7 bases map to TRBD1. Germline V gene data show CDR1 as SGHTA and CDR2 as FQGNSA. The CDR3 runs to 14 residues. The V segment lost 5 bases and the J segment 6 bases; nucleotides outside the gene matches: 10. The DNA of the CDR3 is TGTGCCAGCAGCCCCCCTCAGGGGGTGAGCGAGCAGTACTTC. Protein product: CASSPPQGVSEQYF.

This clonotype has just a few counts. The rearrangement joins TRBV29-1 to TRBJ2-3; D unclear. Germline CDR1 reads SQVTM; CDR2 reads ANQGSEA. The CDR3 is 8 amino acids. V was shortened by 7 bases and J by 8 bases, with 4 bases between the two germline ends. The CDR3: CSAFTQYF. DNA of the CDR3: TGCAGCGCCTTTACGCAGTATTTT.

This clonotype showed up just a few times. V usage is TRBV5-1 and J usage is TRBJ2-5; D gene uncertain. Germline V gene data show CDR1 as SGHRS and CDR2 as YFSETQ. Trimming removed 0 bases from V and 5 bases from J, with 14 bases in between. The CDR3 is 15 residues long. The CDR3 protein is CASSLGAQERETQYF. DNA for the CDR3: TGCGCCAGCAGCTTGGGGGCCCAGGAGAGGGAGACCCAGTACTTC.

The chain couples TRBV12-3 or TRBV12-4 to TRBJ2-7, with TRBD2 identical over 13 bases. J was trimmed by 3 bases and V by 7 bases; bases with no gene match: 9. The length of the CDR3 is 16 residues. The DNA for the CDR3 is TGTGCCAGCACCTCAGGGACTAGCGGGAATCGCTACGAGCAGTACTTC. It specifies CASTSGTSGNRYEQYF.

There are a few counts of this clonotype. The chain uses TRBV9 and TRBJ1-1; maybe TRBD1 (5 bases). Germline V gene data show CDR1 as SGDLS and CDR2 as YYNGEE. V lost 0 bases to trimming and J lost 1 base, with 10 bases between them. The CDR3 has 15 amino acids. CDR3 bases: TGTGCCAGCAGCGTAGCAGGCCAGGGGAACACTGAAGCTTTCTTT. Protein: CASSVAGQGNTEAFF.

The V call is TRBV28, the J call TRBJ2-7, with D tentatively TRBD2 (6 bases). Germline V gives CDR1 MDHEN, CDR2 SYDVKM. CDR3 length: 14 residues. V lost 3 bases, J lost 4 bases, and 13 bases lay in between. The CDR3: CASSFRAGSYEQYF. The CDR3 coding sequence is TGTGCCAGCAGTTTCAGGGCGGGGTCATACGAGCAGTACTTC.

This clonotype was detected ten times or more. The chain combines TRBV10-3 with TRBJ2-5; the match to TRBD2 covers 9 bases. The CDR3 covers 13 residues. Losses at the gene ends were 10 bases for V and 3 bases for J; bases not matched to a gene: 6. Germline V gene sequence: CDR1 ENHRY, CDR2 SYGVKD. The CDR3 nucleotides are TGTGCCAGCGCAGCGGGAGGTAAAGAGACCCAGTACTTC. Its translation: CASAAGGKETQYF.

The gene calls are TRBV4-2 and TRBJ2-4, with 7 bases fitting TRBD2. Per germline, CDR1 LGHNA and CDR2 YNFKEQ. Trimming cost V 0 bases and J 2 bases; bases outside gene matches: 4. The CDR3 loop spans 16 amino acids. The CDR3 DNA is TGTGCCAGCAGCCAAGATCAGGGAGGGACCAAAAACATTCAGTACTTC. This translates into CASSQDQGGTKNIQYF.

V gene TRBV5-1 combines with J gene TRBJ2-5; possibly TRBD2 for D (5 bases). CDR3 length: 16 residues. Deletions cut 1 base from V and 5 bases from J, with 18 bases between. Looked up from germline, CDR1 is SGHRS and CDR2 is YFSETQ. CDR3 nucleotide sequence: TGCGCCAGCAGCTTGCAGGAGGCTGGGTTTTCGGAGACCCAGTACTTC. This sequence encodes CASSLQEAGFSETQYF.

The table lists this clonotype with a few counts. This chain connects TRBV28 to TRBJ1-2, with a tentative D call TRBD1 (6 bases). V lost 6 bases and J 4 bases, leaving 15 bases between the germline ends. From germline, CDR1 is MDHEN and CDR2 SYDVKM. This CDR3 contains 14 residues. This CDR3 reads CASSRGLGAYGYTF. Written as DNA, the CDR3 is TGTGCCAGCAGCCGTGGGCTGGGGGCCTATGGCTACACCTTC.

This rearrangement joins TRBV12-3 or TRBV12-4 to TRBJ2-5; perhaps TRBD1 as D (6 bases). Trimming took off 4 bases at V and 0 bases at J, with 9 bases between the two ends. The CDR3 runs 14 residues. The CDR3 spells CASSSQGNQETQYF. CDR3 sequence (DNA): TGTGCCAGCAGTTCACAGGGTAACCAAGAGACCCAGTACTTC.

The rearrangement uses TRBV20-1 and TRBJ2-1, with TRBD2 matching over 9 bases. V shed 4 bases and J 7 bases; nucleotides not matched to a gene: 11. Germline loops: CDR1 DFQATT, CDR2 SNEGSKA (reference sequence). The CDR3 runs 15 residues. Written as DNA, the CDR3 is TGCAGTGCTACCTCACTAGCGGGCCTCCAGAATGAGCAGTTCTTC. The encoded protein is CSATSLAGLQNEQFF.

The J gene is TRBJ2-3, the V gene TRBV9; TRBD2 matches at 9 bases. This CDR3 contains 15 residues. Germline V gene lookup returns CDR1 SGDLS and CDR2 YYNGEE. The ends lost 3 bases at V and 0 bases at J; junction bases unmatched: 2. CDR3 in amino acids: CASSASGTSTDTQYF. The DNA for the CDR3 is TGTGCCAGCAGCGCTAGCGGGACTAGCACAGATACGCAGTATTTT.

Remarks on this clonotype: The missing conserved phenylalanine or tryptophan at the end of this CDR3 makes a read error likely. J is TRBJ2-7 and V is TRBV28; a possible D gene is TRBD2 (7 bases). Germline V gene sequence: CDR1 MDHEN, CDR2 SYDVKM. The V and J ends lost 6 bases and 2 bases respectively, with 11 bases between them. CDR3 length equals 13 residues. In DNA form, the CDR3 reads TGTGCCAGCAGGGGAGGGGGTACCTACGAGCAGTACTCC. Translation gives CASRGGGTYEQYS.

There are a few counts of this clonotype. The chain uses TRBV7-2 and TRBJ2-5, with 7 bases lining up with TRBD1. The CDR3 is 12 residues long. The V gene's germline CDR1 is SGHTA and CDR2 FQGNSA. V lost 1 base, J lost 12 bases, and 5 bases stayed unmatched. CDR3 residues: CASSLGTGPEYF. The CDR3 DNA follows: TGTGCCAGCAGCTTAGGGACAGGTCCCGAGTACTTC.

Only a few counts were recorded for this clonotype. The rearrangement joins TRBV27 to TRBJ2-2, with 9 bases fitting TRBD2. CDR1 MNHEY and CDR2 SMNVEV come from the germline V gene (reference sequence). The CDR3 consists of 18 residues. The V gene end was trimmed by 5 bases and the J gene end by 4 bases; junction bases not matched to a gene: 14. For the CDR3, the DNA is TGTGCCAGCAGTCACTGGGGAACAGCGGGAGGTAGCACCGGGGAGCTGTTTTTT. Translated: CASSHWGTAGGSTGELFF.

The chain carries TRBV6-2 or TRBV6-3 and TRBJ2-7, with 7 bases matching TRBD1. This CDR3 contains 15 residues. From germline, CDR1 is MNHEY and CDR2 SVGEGT. V shed 7 bases and J 1 base; nucleotides not matched to a gene: 10. CDR3 protein: CASTLTGSQSYEQYF. The CDR3 coding sequence is TGTGCCAGCACCTTGACAGGGTCCCAGTCCTACGAGCAGTACTTC.

V usage is TRBV28 and J usage is TRBJ2-7, with 8 nucleotides matching TRBD1. The CDR3 is 17 amino acids. The trim removed 4 bases at V and 0 bases at J, leaving 11 bases unmatched. Looked up from germline, CDR1 is MDHEN and CDR2 is SYDVKM. CDR3 sequence (DNA): TGTGCCAGCAGTTCAATACAAACGACAGGGGTCTCCTACGAGCAGTACTTC. Residues: CASSSIQTTGVSYEQYF.